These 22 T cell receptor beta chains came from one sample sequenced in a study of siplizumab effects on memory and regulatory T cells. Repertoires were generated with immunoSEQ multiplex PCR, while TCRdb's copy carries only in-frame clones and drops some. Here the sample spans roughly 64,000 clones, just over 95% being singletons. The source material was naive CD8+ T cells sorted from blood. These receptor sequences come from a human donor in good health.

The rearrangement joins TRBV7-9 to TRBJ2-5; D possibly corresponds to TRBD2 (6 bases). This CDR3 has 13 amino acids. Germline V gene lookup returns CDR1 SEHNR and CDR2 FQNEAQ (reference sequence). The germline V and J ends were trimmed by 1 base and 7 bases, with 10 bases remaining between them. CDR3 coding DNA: TGTGCCAGCAGCTTAGGGGACTTGAGGACCCAGTACTTC. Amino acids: CASSLGDLRTQYF.

The CDR3 DNA follows: TGTGCCAGTAGTATAAATAGCGGGGGGACCCAGACCCAGTACTTC. Its translation is CASSINSGGTQTQYF. V and J are TRBV19 and TRBJ2-5; 10 bases line up with TRBD2. This CDR3 has 15 residues. With V trimmed by 2 bases and J by 6 bases, 6 bases remained unmatched. Germline V gene sequence: CDR1 LNHDA, CDR2 SQIVND (reference sequence).

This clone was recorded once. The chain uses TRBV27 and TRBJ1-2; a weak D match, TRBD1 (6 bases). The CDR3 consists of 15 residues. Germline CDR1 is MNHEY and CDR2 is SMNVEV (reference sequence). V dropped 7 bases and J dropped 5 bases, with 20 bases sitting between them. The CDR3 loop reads CASTTLLGAGYGYTF. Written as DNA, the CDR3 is TGTGCCAGCACCACATTGTTGGGGGCAGGGTATGGCTACACCTTC.

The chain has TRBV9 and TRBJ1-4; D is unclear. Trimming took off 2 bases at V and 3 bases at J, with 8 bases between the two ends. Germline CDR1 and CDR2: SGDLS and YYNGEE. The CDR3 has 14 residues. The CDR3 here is CASSVSGSNEKLFF. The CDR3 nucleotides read TGTGCCAGCAGCGTGAGTGGGTCTAATGAAAAACTGTTTTTT.

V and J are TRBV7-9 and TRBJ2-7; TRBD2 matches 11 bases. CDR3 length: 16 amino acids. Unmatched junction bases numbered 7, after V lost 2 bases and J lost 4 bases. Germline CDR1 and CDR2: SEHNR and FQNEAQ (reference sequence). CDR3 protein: CASSLPLAGGLYEQYF. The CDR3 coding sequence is TGTGCCAGCAGCTTACCCCTAGCGGGGGGCTTGTACGAGCAGTACTTC.

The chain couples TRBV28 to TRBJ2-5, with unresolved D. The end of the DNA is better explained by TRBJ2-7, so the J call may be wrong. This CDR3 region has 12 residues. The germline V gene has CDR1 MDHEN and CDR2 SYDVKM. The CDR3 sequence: CASSFPGYEQYF. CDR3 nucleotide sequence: TGTGCCAGCAGTTTTCCGGGCTACGAGCAGTACTTC.

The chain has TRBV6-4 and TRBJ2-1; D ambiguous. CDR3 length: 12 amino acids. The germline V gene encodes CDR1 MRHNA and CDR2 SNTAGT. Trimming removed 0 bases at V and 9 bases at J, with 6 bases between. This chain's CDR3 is CASSDSSSEQFF. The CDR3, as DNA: TGTGCCAGCAGTGACTCGAGTTCTGAGCAGTTCTTC.

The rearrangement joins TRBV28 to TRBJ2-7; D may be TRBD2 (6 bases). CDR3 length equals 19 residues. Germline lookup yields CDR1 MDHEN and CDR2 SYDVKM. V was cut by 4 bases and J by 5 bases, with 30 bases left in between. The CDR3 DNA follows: TGTGCCAGCAGTTCCCAGTCAGCGGGCGTCGGAGGGTTGGGGGACGAGCAGTACTTC. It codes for CASSSQSAGVGGLGDEQYF.

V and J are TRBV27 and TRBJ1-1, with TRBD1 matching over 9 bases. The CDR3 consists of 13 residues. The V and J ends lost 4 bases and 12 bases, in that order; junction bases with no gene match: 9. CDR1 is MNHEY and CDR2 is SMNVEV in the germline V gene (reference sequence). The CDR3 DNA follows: TGTGCCAGCAGTTCCCTCGACAGGGGGAGTACTTTCTTT. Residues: CASSSLDRGSTFF.

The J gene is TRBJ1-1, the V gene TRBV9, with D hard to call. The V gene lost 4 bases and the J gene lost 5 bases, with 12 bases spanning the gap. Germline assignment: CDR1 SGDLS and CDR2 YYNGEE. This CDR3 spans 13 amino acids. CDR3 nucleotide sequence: TGTGCCAGCAGCCCCGAGGTTGGGACTGAAGCTTTCTTT. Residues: CASSPEVGTEAFF.

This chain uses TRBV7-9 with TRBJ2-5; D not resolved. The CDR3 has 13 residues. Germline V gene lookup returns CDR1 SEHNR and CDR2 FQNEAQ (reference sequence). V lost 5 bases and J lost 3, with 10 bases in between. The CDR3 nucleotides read TGTGCCAGCAGCCTCCGACTTGAAGAGACCCAGTACTTC. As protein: CASSLRLEETQYF.

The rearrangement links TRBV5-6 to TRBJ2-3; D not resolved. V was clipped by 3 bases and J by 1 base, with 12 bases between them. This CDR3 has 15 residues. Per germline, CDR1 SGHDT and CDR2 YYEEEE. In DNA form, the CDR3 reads TGTGCCAGCAGCTCAAATGGCCGAGGCACAGATACGCAGTATTTT. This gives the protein CASSSNGRGTDTQYF.

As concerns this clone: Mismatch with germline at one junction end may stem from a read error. CDR3 bases: TGTGTCAGCAGTGCTAGCGGGGGGGCGGAGGAGACCCAGTACTTC. It yields the protein CVSSASGGAEETQYF. J is TRBJ2-5 and V is TRBV6-1; 12 bases fit TRBD2. This CDR3 is 15 amino acids long. From germline, CDR1 is MNHNS and CDR2 SASEGT.

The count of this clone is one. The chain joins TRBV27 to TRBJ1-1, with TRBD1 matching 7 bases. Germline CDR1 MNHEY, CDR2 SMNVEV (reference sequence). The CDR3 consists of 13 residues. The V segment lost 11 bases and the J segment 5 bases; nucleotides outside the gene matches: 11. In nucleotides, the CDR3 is TGTGCCTCAGACAGGGTAAGAATTACTGAAGCTTTCTTT. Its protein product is CASDRVRITEAFF.

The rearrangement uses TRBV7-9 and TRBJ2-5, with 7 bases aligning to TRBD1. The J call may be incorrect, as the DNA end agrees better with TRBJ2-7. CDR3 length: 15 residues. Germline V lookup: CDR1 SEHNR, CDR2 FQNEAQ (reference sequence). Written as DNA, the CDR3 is TGTGCCAGCAGCCCCCAGGGACAGCCCTCCTACGAGCAGTACTTC. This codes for CASSPQGQPSYEQYF.

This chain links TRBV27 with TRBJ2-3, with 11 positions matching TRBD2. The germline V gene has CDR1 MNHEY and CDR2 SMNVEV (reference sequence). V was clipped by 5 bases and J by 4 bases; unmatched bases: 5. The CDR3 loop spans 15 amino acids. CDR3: CASSVTSGVADTQYF. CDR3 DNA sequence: TGTGCCAGCAGTGTGACTAGCGGGGTTGCAGATACGCAGTATTTT.

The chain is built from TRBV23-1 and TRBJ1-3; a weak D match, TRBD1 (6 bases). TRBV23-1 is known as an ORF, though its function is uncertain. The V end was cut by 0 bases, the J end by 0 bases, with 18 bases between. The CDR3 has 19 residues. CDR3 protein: CASSQSPYPMDSSGNTIYF. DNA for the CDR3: TGCGCCAGCAGTCAATCCCCCTACCCTATGGACAGCTCTGGAAACACCATATATTTT.

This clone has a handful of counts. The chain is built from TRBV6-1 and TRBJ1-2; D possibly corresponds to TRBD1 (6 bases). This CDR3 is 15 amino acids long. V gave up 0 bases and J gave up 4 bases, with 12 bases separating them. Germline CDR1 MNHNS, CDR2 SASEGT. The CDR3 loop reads CASSEAPGAGYGYTF. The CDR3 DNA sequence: TGTGCCAGCAGTGAAGCCCCAGGGGCAGGCTATGGCTACACCTTC.

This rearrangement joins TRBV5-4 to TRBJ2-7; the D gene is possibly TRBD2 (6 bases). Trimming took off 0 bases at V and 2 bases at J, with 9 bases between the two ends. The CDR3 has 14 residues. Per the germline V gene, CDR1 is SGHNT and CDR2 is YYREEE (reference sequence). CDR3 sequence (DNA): TGTGCCAGCAGCTTGGACGCGGGACCCTACGAGCAGTACTTC. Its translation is CASSLDAGPYEQYF.

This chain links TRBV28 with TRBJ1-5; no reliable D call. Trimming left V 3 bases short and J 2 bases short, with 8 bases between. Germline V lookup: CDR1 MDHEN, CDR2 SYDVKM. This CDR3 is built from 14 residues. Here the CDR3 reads CASSFNLGNQPQHF. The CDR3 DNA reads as TGTGCCAGCAGTTTTAACCTAGGCAATCAGCCCCAGCATTTT.

The CDR3 protein is CASSPGTTNYGYTF. The CDR3 region has the DNA TGTGCCAGTAGTCCCGGGACAACTAACTATGGCTACACCTTC. J is TRBJ1-2 and V is TRBV19; maybe TRBD1 (6 bases). This CDR3 has 14 amino acids. From germline, CDR1 is LNHDA and CDR2 SQIVND (reference sequence). V was clipped by 5 bases and J by 0 bases, with 10 bases between them.

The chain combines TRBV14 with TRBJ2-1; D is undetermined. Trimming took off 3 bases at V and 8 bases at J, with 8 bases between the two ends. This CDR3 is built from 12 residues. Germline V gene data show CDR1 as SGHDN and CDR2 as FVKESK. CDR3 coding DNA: TGTGCCAGCAGCCAGCCCCACTATGAGCAGTTCTTC. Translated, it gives CASSQPHYEQFF.